The 31 T cell receptor beta chains below were found in one sample sequenced in a study of T-cell memory formation after mild COVID-19. TCRdb analysed the 5' RACE reads with MiXCR anew, one entry per CDR3 protein. The sample lists 250,000 to 350,000 distinct CDR3 sequences; roughly an eighth were seen once. The source material was PBMCs or a T cell subset sorted from them (not recorded which). Source of these receptors: a young man who had mild COVID-19 (a few samples of this study predate the infection). Cell type and time point are not known.

The sample holds a few counts of this clonotype. This rearrangement joins TRBV12-3 or TRBV12-4 to TRBJ2-5, with D perhaps TRBD2 (5 bases). V shed 3 bases and J shed 4 bases, with 18 bases lying between them. This CDR3 spans 16 amino acids. CDR3: CASSFGQVTAGETQYF. The CDR3 DNA reads as TGTGCCAGCAGTTTCGGGCAGGTGACTGCGGGAGAGACCCAGTACTTC.

The rearrangement links TRBV3-1 to TRBJ2-2, with TRBD2 as a possible D gene (6 bases). This CDR3 comprises 18 residues. Germline V gene data show CDR1 as LGHDT and CDR2 as YNNKEL (reference sequence). V lost 2 bases, J lost 1 base, and 17 bases lay in between. CDR3 nucleotide sequence: TGTGCCAGCAGCCAACACTCGGCGGGCGGGGTGAACACCGGGGAGCTGTTTTTT. It encodes CASSQHSAGGVNTGELFF.

This clonotype showed up many times. This chain uses TRBV4-1 with TRBJ2-3; 13 nucleotides agree with TRBD2. This CDR3 contains 16 residues. V trimming: 0 bases; J trimming: 5 bases; junction bases outside the gene matches: 2. Germline V gene sequence: CDR1 MGHRA, CDR2 YSYEKL. CDR3 protein: CASSQELAGGQDTQYF. DNA of the CDR3: TGCGCCAGCAGCCAAGAACTAGCGGGGGGGCAAGATACGCAGTATTTT.

The rearrangement joins TRBV7-2 to TRBJ2-1; 13 nucleotides align to TRBD2. The CDR3 extends over 14 amino acids. The germline CDR1 and CDR2 sequences are SGHTA and FQGNSA. V trimming: 5 bases; J trimming: 9 bases; junction bases outside the gene matches: 4. The CDR3 loop reads CASSLGLAGSEQFF. The CDR3 nucleotides read TGTGCCAGCAGCCTGGGACTAGCGGGGTCTGAGCAGTTCTTC.

This clonotype has just a few counts. This rearrangement joins TRBV7-8 to TRBJ1-6; D is unresolved. Looked up from germline, CDR1 is SGHVS and CDR2 is FQNEAQ. The CDR3 has 13 residues. V shed 5 bases and J shed 9 bases, with 11 bases lying between them. The CDR3 DNA follows: TGTGCCAGCAGCGGGAGGTACTCTTCACCCCTCCACTTT. Translated: CASSGRYSSPLHF.

This chain links TRBV12-3 or TRBV12-4 with TRBJ2-3; D gene uncertain. V lost 3 bases and J 8 bases, leaving 9 bases between the germline ends. The CDR3 is made up of 12 amino acids. Here the CDR3 reads CASSFVLITQYF. Written as DNA, the CDR3 is TGTGCCAGCAGTTTTGTGCTAATTACGCAGTATTTT.

This clonotype has more than one count but fewer than ten. The V call is TRBV7-8, the J call TRBJ2-7; 9 nucleotides agree with TRBD1. J gave up 1 base and V 4 bases, and 5 bases lay outside the gene matches. CDR3 length: 15 amino acids. Germline assignment: CDR1 SGHVS and CDR2 FQNEAQ. CDR3 sequence: CASSSGQGASYEQYV. CDR3 nucleotide sequence: TGTGCCAGCAGCTCGGGACAGGGAGCGTCCTACGAGCAGTACGTC.

This sequence joins TRBV5-1 and TRBJ2-2; D gene uncertain. Per the germline V gene, CDR1 is SGHRS and CDR2 is YFSETQ. V dropped 4 bases and J dropped 0 bases, with 13 bases sitting between them. This CDR3 has 16 residues. The DNA of the CDR3 is TGCGCCAGCAGCAGCTCCGGGCCCCCGAACACCGGGGAGCTGTTTTTT. Translation: CASSSSGPPNTGELFF.

This chain uses TRBV7-2 with TRBJ2-3; D gene ambiguous. The CDR3 runs 14 residues. The germline V gene encodes CDR1 SGHTA and CDR2 FQGNSA. V dropped 4 bases and J dropped 2 bases, with 10 bases sitting between them. CDR3 sequence reads: CASSSAGPTDTQYF. DNA of the CDR3: TGTGCCAGCAGCTCTGCCGGGCCCACAGATACGCAGTATTTT.

This chain uses TRBV12-3 or TRBV12-4 with TRBJ2-3, with 9 bases that match TRBD2. CDR3 length equals 16 residues. Losses at the gene ends were 3 bases for V and 2 bases for J; bases not matched to a gene: 6. The CDR3 sequence: CASSFTLAGYTDTQYF. CDR3 bases: TGTGCCAGCAGTTTCACCCTAGCGGGGTACACAGATACGCAGTATTTT.

The table lists this clonotype with a few counts. The gene calls are TRBV11-2 and TRBJ1-1; possibly TRBD1 for D (6 bases). Per germline, CDR1 SGHAT and CDR2 FQNNGV. This CDR3 has 13 amino acids. V was trimmed by 2 bases and J by 4 bases, leaving 8 bases between them. The CDR3, as DNA: TGTGCCAGCAGCTTAACAGGGCCCACTGAAGCTTTCTTT. Protein sequence: CASSLTGPTEAFF.

This clonotype was counted a few times. This chain connects TRBV4-3 to TRBJ2-1, with 8 nucleotides matching TRBD2. The CDR3 is 17 amino acids. V was pared by 0 bases and J by 6 bases, with 10 bases of the junction left unmatched. Germline CDR1 reads LGHNA; CDR2 reads YSLEER. The CDR3 loop reads CASSQDPGLEWSNEQFF. In DNA, the CDR3 is TGCGCCAGCAGCCAAGATCCGGGACTAGAGTGGAGCAATGAGCAGTTCTTC.

In its sample, this clonotype was seen a few times. The chain recombines TRBV5-1 with TRBJ2-5, with D unresolved. V lost 3 bases, J lost 6 bases, and 21 bases lay in between. This CDR3 has 16 residues. Germline CDR1 reads SGHRS; CDR2 reads YFSETQ. The chain's CDR3 is CASSSLQADLAKTQYF. The CDR3, as DNA: TGCGCCAGCAGCTCGCTCCAGGCGGACCTCGCCAAGACCCAGTACTTC.

In its sample, this clonotype was seen a few times. V is TRBV3-1 and J is TRBJ2-5; maybe TRBD1 (6 bases). Germline V gives CDR1 LGHDT, CDR2 YNNKEL (reference sequence). CDR3 length: 17 amino acids. Between the trimmed V and J ends, which lost 4 bases and 2 bases, there was a span of 20 bases. The CDR3 loop is CASSPFGGGVGQETQYF. In DNA, the CDR3 is TGTGCCAGCAGCCCCTTCGGTGGGGGCGTGGGGCAAGAGACCCAGTACTTC.

This chain links TRBV7-3 with TRBJ2-5; no reliable D call. V was shortened by 4 bases and J by 5 bases, with 11 bases between the two germline ends. CDR3 length equals 13 residues. Germline assignment: CDR1 SGHTA and CDR2 FQGTGA. DNA for the CDR3: TGTGCCAGCAGCTCCCGACCGAGGGAGACCCAGTACTTC. Translating gives CASSSRPRETQYF.

This clonotype was seen repeatedly, ten times or more. The gene calls are TRBV7-9 and TRBJ2-3; D might be TRBD2 (5 bases). The CDR3 runs to 13 residues. Trimming took 5 bases from V and 8 from J, leaving 14 bases between them. In germline, CDR1 is SEHNR, CDR2 FQNEAQ (reference sequence). The CDR3 loop is CASSITFRGTQYF. Written as DNA, the CDR3 is TGTGCCAGCAGCATCACTTTCCGGGGTACGCAGTATTTT.

In its sample, this clonotype was seen a few times. The chain joins TRBV4-3 to TRBJ2-2; TRBD1 might be the D (6 bases). The germline V gene has CDR1 LGHNA and CDR2 YSLEER. The CDR3 consists of 16 residues. The V gene lost 3 bases and the J gene lost 0 bases, with 11 bases spanning the gap. This CDR3 is CASSQIRGSNTGELFF. In nucleotides, the CDR3 is TGCGCCAGCAGCCAGATCAGGGGCTCGAACACCGGGGAGCTGTTTTTT.

This chain uses TRBV6-2 or TRBV6-3 with TRBJ1-2, with a possible D match to TRBD1 (5 bases). The CDR3 spans 12 residues. Trimming cost V 4 bases and J 4 bases, with 7 bases left between them. Germline-derived CDR1 and CDR2 are MNHEY and SVGEGT. The CDR3 reads CASSSTVYGYTF. As DNA, the CDR3 is TGTGCCAGCAGTTCGACAGTCTATGGCTACACCTTC.

This clonotype has a count of ten or more. The J gene is TRBJ2-3, the V gene TRBV7-2; no clear D gene. With 5 bases removed from V and 0 bases from J, the gap between germline ends came to 9 bases. In germline, CDR1 is SGHTA, CDR2 FQGNSA. This CDR3 has 14 amino acids. The CDR3 DNA sequence: TGTGCCAGCAGCCCGGGCCTGAGCACAGATACGCAGTATTTT. It yields the protein CASSPGLSTDTQYF.

In this sample, this clonotype turned up a few times. The chain combines TRBV7-3 with TRBJ2-7; weak D call: TRBD2 (5 bases). Germline assignment: CDR1 SGHTA and CDR2 FQGTGA. V dropped 5 bases and J dropped 5 bases, with 7 bases sitting between them. This CDR3 region has 11 residues. CDR3 in amino acids: CASSAGNEQYF. The CDR3, as DNA: TGTGCCAGCAGCGCGGGCAACGAGCAGTACTTC.

The gene calls are TRBV7-9 and TRBJ1-3; tentative D call: TRBD1 (5 bases). The CDR3 totals 16 residues. The germline V gene has CDR1 SEHNR and CDR2 FQNEAQ (reference sequence). The V end lost 7 bases, the J end lost 3 bases, and 19 bases lay between the germline ends. The CDR3 region is CASIPPGGIGGNTIYF. CDR3 nucleotides: TGTGCCAGCATCCCCCCGGGGGGAATCGGTGGAAACACCATATATTTT.

This clonotype was observed a few times. The CDR3 bases are TGCAGTGCTAGAGTAAGAACCGGATCCGATACGCAGTATTTT. Translating it yields CSARVRTGSDTQYF. This sequence joins TRBV20-1 and TRBJ2-3, with D unclear. Between the trimmed V and J ends, which lost 1 base and 6 bases, there was a span of 14 bases. CDR3 length: 14 amino acids. Germline-derived CDR1 and CDR2 are DFQATT and SNEGSKA (reference sequence).

This clonotype was counted a few times. The chain uses TRBV5-1 and TRBJ1-4; D unclear. The germline CDR1 and CDR2 sequences are SGHRS and YFSETQ. This CDR3 contains 14 residues. Trimming took 2 bases from V and 5 from J, leaving 10 bases between them. DNA for the CDR3: TGCGCCAGCAGCTTAAGGAACCAAAATGAAAAACTGTTTTTT. Its translation is CASSLRNQNEKLFF. The complete variable domain, with remaining parts taken from reference TRBV5-1 and TRBJ1-4, reads KAGVTQTPRYLIKTRGQQVTLSCSPISGHRSVSWYQQTPGQGLQFLFEYFSETQRNKGNFPGRFSGRQFSNSRSEMNVSTLELGDSALYLCASSLRNQNEKLFFGSGTQLSVL.

This chain connects TRBV7-9 to TRBJ2-3; D unclear. This CDR3 has 15 residues. The germline gives CDR1 SEHNR, CDR2 FQNEAQ (reference sequence). Trimming removed 8 bases from V and 0 bases from J, with 15 bases in between. For the CDR3, the DNA is TGTGCCAGCTATGTCCGGGCGAGTAGCACAGATACGCAGTATTTT. It is translated as CASYVRASSTDTQYF.

This clonotype occurred many times. V is TRBV5-1 and J is TRBJ2-2, with D hard to call. The CDR3 has 12 amino acids. Germline V gene lookup returns CDR1 SGHRS and CDR2 YFSETQ. The ends were cut back, 4 bases at V and 1 base at J, with 2 bases in the middle. The CDR3, as DNA: TGCGCCAGCAGCCAGAACACCGGGGAGCTGTTTTTT. This translates into CASSQNTGELFF.

This clonotype was seen a handful of times. The J gene is TRBJ2-1, the V gene TRBV12-3 or TRBV12-4; the D is unclear. The CDR3 is made up of 14 amino acids. The V and J ends lost 2 bases and 4 bases respectively, with 9 bases between them. DNA of the CDR3: TGTGCCAGCAGTTTATGGCAAGGATACAATGAGCAGTTCTTC. Encoded protein: CASSLWQGYNEQFF.

The sample holds a few counts of this clonotype. The chain uses TRBV6-6 and TRBJ1-5, with unresolved D. CDR1 and CDR2 from the germline V gene are MNHNY and SVGAGI (reference sequence). The CDR3 length is 13 residues. Trimming took 4 bases from V and 6 from J, leaving 10 bases between them. The CDR3 sequence is CASSLSVGQPQHF. The CDR3 DNA follows: TGTGCCAGCAGTTTAAGCGTGGGTCAGCCCCAGCATTTT.

This clonotype was seen many times. The chain couples TRBV13 to TRBJ1-1, with TRBD1 as a possible D gene (5 bases). From germline, CDR1 is PRHDT and CDR2 FYEKMQ (reference sequence). Between the trimmed V and J ends, which lost 5 bases and 2 bases, there was a span of 12 bases. The CDR3 loop spans 14 amino acids. The CDR3 sequence: CASSLAGPNTEAFF. DNA for the CDR3: TGTGCCAGCAGCCTCGCGGGGCCCAACACTGAAGCTTTCTTT.

This clonotype was picked up a small number of times. CDR3 coding DNA: TGTGCCAGCAGCCGCACACACGGTCGGGAGACCCAGTACTTC. Translation: CASSRTHGRETQYF. The rearrangement uses TRBV14 and TRBJ2-5; D gene uncertain. This CDR3 has 14 residues. Germline V gene lookup returns CDR1 SGHDN and CDR2 FVKESK. V lost 4 bases to trimming and J lost 5 bases, with 14 bases between them.

The chain employs TRBV4-1 and TRBJ2-3; 12 bases agree with TRBD2. Trimming at V came to 4 bases and at J to 6 bases, leaving 8 bases not matched to a gene. The CDR3 covers 16 residues. Germline CDR1 reads MGHRA; CDR2 reads YSYEKL. The CDR3 reads CASSLTPSGGVDTQYF. The CDR3, as DNA: TGCGCCAGCAGCCTAACTCCTAGCGGGGGGGTGGATACGCAGTATTTT.

This clonotype was recorded a few times. Here the CDR3 reads CASSQDLATQYF. In nucleotides, the CDR3 is TGTGCCAGCAGCCAAGACCTGGCTACGCAGTATTTT. The V gene is TRBV3-1, the J gene TRBJ2-3; D unclear. The CDR3 consists of 12 residues. Germline V lookup: CDR1 LGHDT, CDR2 YNNKEL (reference sequence). The V and J ends lost 0 bases and 8 bases respectively, with 6 bases between them.